This T cell receptor beta chain was observed in a study of blood T cell repertoires in COVID-19 (dated by TCRdb to the early 2020s). For the wider study: Samples from collaborators originated in the United States, Italy and Spain and spanned both the acute and convalescent phases of COVID-19. The material from the prospective study consisted of cDNA or gDNA derived from T cells, B-cell-depleted T cells, or PBMCs. Subjects who had been exposed to COVID-19, were actively infected with it, or had recovered from it provided the deeply sampled blood TCRbeta repertoires that made up the dataset. The repertoires were released in a freely available public database meant as a resource for research on the immune response to SARS-CoV-2. The samples were drawn from the first 160 participants of the ongoing ImmuneRACE study and from over 950 subjects provided by 6 global collaborators. The sample metadata nearly always contained a de-identified subject ID, COVID-19 status, age in years and sex. HLA class I and class II types, where available, came from metadata supplied by the sample provider rather than from assay-based typing.

The CDR3 numbers 15 residues from cysteine through phenylalanine. Kept here is only the CDR3 DNA, which spans 45 bases and is read in frame from base 1. The germline V and J ends show losses of 2 bases and 2 bases respectively, and no gene match explains 2 bases of the junction. The germline V gene (reference sequence) sets CDR1 to SGHNT and CDR2 to YYREEE. With regard to this clone: This receptor's antigen is unknown. Base qualities are missing; no much larger clone stands one base away.

The investigation overall reported the following: How much clinical and demographic metadata was included differed by source and by participant, and the metadata was provided uncurated.

Samples from volunteer blood donors who had recovered from COVID-19 were contributed by a second Seattle source. Whole blood was collected in K2EDTA tubes by collaborating institutions according to the institutions' own protocols. For TCRbeta analysis, collaborators shipped samples as frozen whole blood, isolated PBMCs, or DNA extracted from either of those sample types. TCRbeta CDR3 regions were amplified from genomic DNA by means of the immunoSEQ Assay, a bias-controlled multiplex PCR. Per the original workflow: The number of nucleated cells in each sample was estimated from the amplification of reference gene primers within the assay. To quantify the absolute abundance of each unique TCRbeta CDR3 rearrangement, sequence reads were collapsed and filtered. For each sample, productive Simpson clonality was calculated as the square root of Simpson's diversity index across productive rearrangements. TCRdb retrieved this table from immuneACCESS and kept in-frame rearrangements only. Not all clones are present; in checked studies, unresolved V genes account for under half, and no reason is known for the remainder. V and J calls and clone size follow that table, whereas D and trimming were derived from the DNA. Counted in this sample were some 130,000 clones; 70% to 80% of them appeared once. The ten largest make up approximately 9.9% of the sample.

The TCR originated in a man aged 55 to 69 who had recovered from COVID-19. The sequence is built from TRBV5-4 and TRBJ2-5; 11 central nucleotides agree with TRBD2. The sample taken for sequencing was peripheral blood. The DNA sequence reads TGTGCCAGCAGCTTTCGACTAGCGGGGCAAGAGACCCAGTACTTC. Its protein is CASSFRLAGQETQYF.